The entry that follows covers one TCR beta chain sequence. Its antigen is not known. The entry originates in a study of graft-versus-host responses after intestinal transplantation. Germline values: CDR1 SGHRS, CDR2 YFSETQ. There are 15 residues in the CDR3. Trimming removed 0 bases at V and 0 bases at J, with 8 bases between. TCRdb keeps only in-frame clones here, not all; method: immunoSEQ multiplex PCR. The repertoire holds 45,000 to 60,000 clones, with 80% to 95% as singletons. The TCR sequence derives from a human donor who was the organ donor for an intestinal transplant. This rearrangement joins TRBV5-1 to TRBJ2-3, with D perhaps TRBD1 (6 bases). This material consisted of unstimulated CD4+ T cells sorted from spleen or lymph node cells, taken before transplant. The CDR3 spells CASSLGGLSTDTQYF. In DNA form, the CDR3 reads TGCGCCAGCAGCTTGGGGGGGCTTAGCACAGATACGCAGTATTTT.